The subject of this entry is one T cell receptor beta chain. There are a few counts of this clonotype. Its antigen specificity is not known. No clone much larger than this one lies a single base away; base qualities are absent. TCRdb records Illumina HiSeq 1500 as the sequencer. TCRdb trimmed public reads at Q25 via fastp, called clones via MiXCR and kept in-frame beta chains. Every CDR3 protein is listed once, alongside the most common genes and DNA of its rows. The sample table lists about 480,000 distinct CDR3 sequences, 25% to 35% of them with a count of one. The ten most abundant clones make up around a sixth of the sample. Interpreted using the paper, the treatment or condition label stands for: in vitro stimulation with specific CMV peptide epitopes to enrich CMV-specific T cells. The entry originates in a study of T cell repertoires in cytomegalovirus infection (dated by TCRdb to between 2017 and 2020). Describing the broader study: Peptide stimulations targeted recently identified HLA-C-restricted CMV epitopes, whose presentation resists viral immunomodulation, together with well-studied HLA-B-restricted epitopes. Donor HLA type was relevant to the analysis, as public TCR beta signatures indicated carriage of CMV infection together with the matching HLA type. Study-level results and caveats: In both this cohort and an independent approximately 350-donor cohort, the cumulative frequency of public TCR beta family members distinguished carriers of CMV infection plus the relevant HLA type. In the ex vivo response, HLA-C-restricted CMV-specific TCR beta clonotypes were dominant, and in two of eight donors the single most frequent clonotype came from this HLA-C-restricted group.

The receptor was isolated from a human donor in good health (CMV status not recorded). Some clones in this sample may be carry-over from other donors' samples. Sequenced here: cultured PBMCs, sampled from culture after CMV antigen stimulation.

The DNA sequence is TGTGCCAGCAGTGTCAGAAGGACTAACTATGGCTACACCTTC. Its protein is CASSVRRTNYGYTF. The chain is assembled from TRBV12-3 or TRBV12-4 and TRBJ1-2, with the D gene too uncertain to name. Including the terminal cysteine and phenylalanine, the CDR3 comprises 14 residues. The CDR3 DNA has 42 bases and is translated from base 1. V lost 5 bases and J lost 0 bases; the stretch between them is 10 bases long.